The present T cell receptor beta chain was sequenced within a study of blood T cell repertoires in COVID-19. In the study overall: Spain, Italy and the United States supplied samples that represented acute and convalescent COVID-19.

V was pared by 7 bases and J by 5 bases, with 8 bases between. The CDR3 is 11 amino acids. Per the germline V gene, CDR1 is MNHEY and CDR2 is SVGAGI. Membership in each cohort depended on participant-reported clinical history. Profiled with immunoSEQ multiplex PCR; TCRdb holds only in-frame clones, not every one. The table has fewer than 350,000 clones, more than 75% seen once. This chain links TRBV6-5 with TRBJ1-2, with D unclear. Input material: PBMCs or T cells enriched from blood (not recorded which). This receptor was identified in a woman between 35 and 50 years old with acute COVID-19. CDR3 sequence reads: CASTPGYGYTF. In DNA, the CDR3 is TGTGCCAGCACTCCAGGATATGGCTACACCTTC.